The 17 T cell receptor beta chains listed next were all sequenced from one sample in a study of regulatory T cells in long-lasting Graves disease. Time point indicated: newly diagnosed GD, antithyroid drugs for less than 3 months. The TCR library was made from RNA that had been extracted from PBMCs in TRIzol. Investigators prepared the TCR beta libraries by applying iRepertoire HTBI primers and Arm-PCR of CDR3 regions. Using its own MiXCR run on the multiplex PCR reads, TCRdb lists one record per CDR3 protein. The data contain around 450,000 distinct CDR3 sequences, about 15% of them seen just once; the ten biggest clones take up approximately 15%. Separately, the same data were catalogued under a study of T cells in Graves' hyperthyroidism and ophthalmopathy.

The material sequenced was peripheral blood mononuclear cells (PBMCs), taken at new diagnosis, from a patient treated with antithyroid drugs. The receptors were gathered from a woman aged 25 to 39 with Graves disease.

This clonotype showed up many times. The chain carries TRBV20-1 and TRBJ1-1; D is unclear. This CDR3 contains 10 residues. Germline loops: CDR1 DFQATT, CDR2 SNEGSKA (reference sequence). V was clipped by 6 bases and J by 4 bases, with 6 bases between them. CDR3 amino acids: CSALRTEAFF. In DNA, the CDR3 is TGCAGTGCCCTCCGCACTGAAGCTTTCTTT.

In this sample, this clonotype turned up many times. CDR3 in DNA: TGTGCCAGCAGTTATTACCGAGGGGGGGAGACCCAGTACTTC. Protein: CASSYYRGGETQYF. The genes are TRBV27 and TRBJ2-5; D is possibly TRBD1 or TRBD2 (6 bases each). The CDR3 contains 14 residues. CDR1 MNHEY and CDR2 SMNVEV come from the germline V gene (reference sequence). V lost 4 bases, J lost 5 bases, and 14 bases lay in between.

This chain uses TRBV9 with TRBJ1-1; 12 bases align to TRBD1. The CDR3 runs 12 residues. With V trimmed by 4 bases and J by 13 bases, 5 bases remained unmatched. Germline lookup yields CDR1 SGDLS and CDR2 YYNGEE. CDR3 region: CASSLRDRGLFF. The CDR3 DNA is TGTGCCAGCAGCCTCCGGGACAGGGGGCTTTTCTTT.

This clonotype was recorded many times. The rearrangement links TRBV3-1 to TRBJ2-1; 11 bases map to TRBD2. The germline CDR1 and CDR2 sequences are LGHDT and YNNKEL (reference sequence). After removal of 0 bases from V and 6 bases from J, the junction contained 13 bases not matched to a gene. The CDR3 consists of 19 residues. The CDR3 sequence is CASSQEEAILAGGGNEQFF. DNA for the CDR3: TGTGCCAGCAGCCAAGAAGAAGCCATTCTAGCGGGAGGCGGCAATGAGCAGTTCTTC.

This clonotype came up a few times. V is TRBV30 and J is TRBJ1-2, with D maybe TRBD1 (6 bases). This CDR3 is built from 14 residues. CDR1 and CDR2 from the germline V gene are GTSNPN and SVGIG (reference sequence). V lost 3 bases to trimming and J lost 5 bases, with 16 bases between them. The CDR3 sequence is CAWRSFGGAYGYTF. CDR3 nucleotide sequence: TGTGCCTGGAGGTCCTTCGGGGGCGCGTATGGCTACACCTTC.

This clonotype has at least ten counts. The V gene is TRBV28, the J gene TRBJ2-3; 7 bases agree with TRBD2. From germline, CDR1 is MDHEN and CDR2 SYDVKM. CDR3 length: 17 amino acids. V was clipped by 4 bases and J by 2 bases; unmatched bases: 12. The CDR3 sequence is CASSYPPSGEFTDTQYF. CDR3 DNA sequence: TGTGCCAGCAGTTACCCACCGAGCGGGGAATTCACAGATACGCAGTATTTT.

This chain uses TRBV13 with TRBJ2-1, with 12 bases fitting TRBD2. This CDR3 is 15 amino acids long. Germline V gene lookup returns CDR1 PRHDT and CDR2 FYEKMQ (reference sequence). V lost 5 bases to trimming and J lost 9 bases; unmatched junction nucleotides: 8. CDR3 amino acids: CASSETSGSLGEQFF. CDR3 sequence (DNA): TGTGCCAGCAGCGAGACTAGCGGGAGTCTAGGTGAGCAGTTCTTC.

This clonotype was observed many times. This chain links TRBV13 with TRBJ2-7, with 8 bases aligning to TRBD1. Germline V gives CDR1 PRHDT, CDR2 FYEKMQ (reference sequence). V shed 5 bases, J shed 5 bases, and the junction held 5 bases outside the gene matches. The CDR3 contains 13 residues. CDR3: CASSEDREDEQYF. The CDR3 DNA reads as TGTGCCAGCAGCGAGGACAGGGAGGACGAGCAGTACTTC.

This clonotype was detected ten times or more. CDR3 DNA sequence: TGTGCCAGCAGTTACCAGGACAGGGTGGGCACCGGGGAGCTGTTTTTT. It yields the protein CASSYQDRVGTGELFF. V and J are TRBV6-5 and TRBJ2-2; 8 nucleotides agree with TRBD1. Germline lookup yields CDR1 MNHEY and CDR2 SVGAGI. The CDR3 is 16 amino acids. The trim removed 2 bases at V and 4 bases at J, leaving 6 bases unmatched.

The chain is built from TRBV7-3 and TRBJ2-4; a weak D match, TRBD1 (6 bases). The CDR3 contains 16 residues. Germline V gives CDR1 SGHTA, CDR2 FQGTGA. With 4 bases removed from V and 8 bases from J, the gap between germline ends came to 21 bases. Here the CDR3 reads CASSSSRDTGRDIQYF. DNA for the CDR3: TGTGCCAGCAGCTCCAGCCGGGACACCGGTCGCGACATTCAGTACTTC.

A few counts support this clonotype. V gene TRBV6-2 or TRBV6-3 combines with J gene TRBJ2-7, with D unclear. Per the germline V gene, CDR1 is MNHEY and CDR2 is SVGEGT. Trimming shortened V by 5 bases and J by 5 bases, and 7 bases separated the two germline ends. This CDR3 contains 11 residues. Here the CDR3 reads CASSEMDEQYF. CDR3 DNA: TGTGCCAGCAGTGAAATGGACGAGCAGTACTTC.

This clonotype showed up many times. CDR3 amino acids: CASSVIPQADTQYF. CDR3 in DNA: TGTGCCAGCAGCGTAATACCCCAGGCAGATACGCAGTATTTT. This chain connects TRBV9 to TRBJ2-3; D uncertain. Germline CDR1 SGDLS, CDR2 YYNGEE. V was pared by 1 base and J by 4 bases, with 10 bases between. This CDR3 has 14 residues. Based on the CDR3 plus reference TRBV9 and TRBJ2-3, the full variable domain is DSGVTQTPKHLITATGQRVTLRCSPRSGDLSVYWYQQSLDQGLQFLIQYYNGEERAKGNILERFSAQQFPDLHSELNLSSLELGDSALYFCASSVIPQADTQYFGPGTRLTVL.

This clonotype has ten or more counts. The chain uses TRBV27 and TRBJ2-3; 11 nucleotides line up with TRBD2. The germline gives CDR1 MNHEY, CDR2 SMNVEV (reference sequence). CDR3 size: 16 residues. V shed 6 bases, J shed 0 bases, and the junction held 5 bases outside the gene matches. DNA for the CDR3: TGTGCCAGCAGGCAACTAGCGGGAGCTAGCACAGATACGCAGTATTTT. This gives the protein CASRQLAGASTDTQYF.

This clonotype was seen at least ten times. V gene TRBV29-1 combines with J gene TRBJ2-1, with a weak D call TRBD2 (5 bases). This CDR3 is 14 amino acids long. With 4 bases removed from V and 8 bases from J, the gap between germline ends came to 18 bases. Germline assignment: CDR1 SQVTM and CDR2 ANQGSEA. The CDR3 loop reads CSVVREHLGDEQFF. Written as DNA, the CDR3 is TGCAGCGTTGTTAGGGAGCACCTCGGCGATGAGCAGTTCTTC.

This clonotype was detected ten times or more. The V and J genes are TRBV20-1 and TRBJ2-7, with unresolved D. The CDR3 contains 13 residues. The germline gives CDR1 DFQATT, CDR2 SNEGSKA (reference sequence). The V end was cut by 3 bases, the J end by 4 bases, with 13 bases between. The CDR3, as DNA: TGCAGTGCTAGGGACCCCCGTTCATACGAGCAGTACTTC. Its translation is CSARDPRSYEQYF.

Worth noting for this clonotype: Since a far larger clone is one base different, this is likely a read error. The chain recombines TRBV12-3 or TRBV12-4 with TRBJ2-1; D tentatively reads TRBD1 or TRBD2 (7 bases each). This CDR3 spans 13 amino acids. V lost 6 bases to trimming and J lost 10 bases, with 16 bases between them. CDR3 protein: CASSPGGAYEQFF. CDR3 coding DNA: TGTGCCAGCAGCCCAGGGGGGGCCTACGAGCAGTTCTTC.

The rearrangement joins TRBV6-1 to TRBJ2-3, with D hard to call. The CDR3 totals 13 residues. With 2 bases removed from V and 6 bases from J, the gap between germline ends came to 9 bases. From germline, CDR1 is MNHNS and CDR2 SASEGT. DNA of the CDR3: TGTGCCAGCAGTGAACAAGGAAAGGATACGCAGTATTTT. Its translation: CASSEQGKDTQYF.